The following is a T cell receptor (beta chain) sequence with its context. The entry originates in a study of blood T cell repertoires in COVID-19. The CDR3 extends over 16 amino acids. Per the germline V gene, CDR1 is MNHEY and CDR2 is SMNVEV (reference sequence). J lost 4 bases, V lost 3 bases, and 11 bases had no gene match. Repertoires were generated with immunoSEQ multiplex PCR, while TCRdb's copy carries only in-frame clones and drops some. The top ten hold over 3% of the sample, which has 200,000 to 250,000 clones, roughly 90% seen once. Material: PBMCs or T cells enriched from blood (not recorded which). The sequence was obtained from a woman between 40 and 55 years old with acute COVID-19. V is TRBV27 and J is TRBJ1-1; TRBD1 aligns across 7 bases. This chain's CDR3 is CASSFGGGVGGTEAFF. The CDR3 coding sequence is TGTGCCAGCAGTTTCGGAGGGGGCGTGGGGGGCACTGAAGCTTTCTTT.